This T cell receptor (beta chain) was captured in a study of cytomegalovirus exposure and HLA in healthy donors. Broader study findings: Later on, an analysis found that several of the most significant clusters appeared to be linked to common viral pathogens, which included parvovirus B19. Reported performance of the classifier showed diagnosis of cytomegalovirus status with high specificity and sensitivity.

PCR involved 60 Vbeta and 13 Jbeta primers. TCRdb's copy holds only in-frame clones and misses some; the assay was immunoSEQ multiplex PCR. Of 250,000 to 300,000 clones detected, around nine tenths appear once; the ten largest clones hold approximately 1.5%. This CDR3 has 22 residues. Per the germline V gene, CDR1 is SGHRS and CDR2 is YFSETQ. V dropped 4 bases and J dropped 2; count of bases not matched to a gene: 21. In the case of this clone: Its antigen remains unidentified.

The sample taken for sequencing was PBMCs. The source of this sequence is a girl aged 2 to 9 in good health and CMV-seronegative. The rearrangement joins TRBV5-1 to TRBJ2-1; the match to TRBD2 covers 13 bases. The chain's CDR3 is CASSRATESGTSGRAPYNEQFF. The CDR3 nucleotides are TGCGCCAGCAGCAGAGCCACAGAATCCGGTACTAGCGGGAGGGCCCCCTACAATGAGCAGTTCTTC.